Shown below are 22 T cell receptor beta chains from a single sample sequenced in a study of Ad26.COV2.S vaccination and SARS-CoV-2 variants. TCRdb's table, derived via immunoSEQ multiplex PCR, lists solely in-frame clones and lacks some. This sample has 85,000 to 95,000 clones; 82% occur once, and the top ten carry approximately 15%. The sequenced sample was peripheral blood, obtained after recovery from COVID-19. These receptors all come from a human donor who had recovered from COVID-19.

V is TRBV10-3 and J is TRBJ2-1; D might be TRBD2 (6 bases). This CDR3 region has 16 residues. V lost 2 bases to trimming and J lost 2 bases, with 13 bases between them. Germline-derived CDR1 and CDR2 are ENHRY and SYGVKD. DNA of the CDR3: TGTGCCATCAGTGAGGTGCGGGGAGGTACCTACAATGAGCAGTTCTTC. Translation gives CAISEVRGGTYNEQFF.

This clone was counted a single time. The chain combines TRBV18 with TRBJ1-1, with D possibly TRBD1 on 5 matching bases. This CDR3 spans 12 amino acids. Per germline, CDR1 KGHSH and CDR2 LQKENI. The V end lost 5 bases, the J end lost 4 bases, and 8 bases lay between the germline ends. The DNA of the CDR3 is TGTGCCAGCTCATATGGGGGCACTGAAGCTTTCTTT. This codes for CASSYGGTEAFF.

This chain joins TRBV28 and TRBJ1-2, with D tentatively TRBD1 (5 bases). CDR3 length: 14 residues. CDR1 is MDHEN and CDR2 is SYDVKM in the germline V gene. With 6 bases removed from V and 8 bases from J, the gap between germline ends came to 19 bases. CDR3 coding DNA: TGTGCCAGCAGCCTTCCCGGGGGGAGGGGCGGCTACACCTTC. This codes for CASSLPGGRGGYTF.

The chain carries TRBV4-1 and TRBJ1-3; D gene uncertain. The CDR3 is made up of 21 amino acids. V lost 0 bases, J lost 0 bases, and 24 bases lay in between. Germline-derived CDR1 and CDR2 are MGHRA and YSYEKL. This CDR3 is CASSQELLVVGSSDSGNTIYF. CDR3 coding DNA: TGCGCCAGCAGCCAAGAATTGTTAGTCGTTGGCAGCTCAGACTCTGGAAACACCATATATTTT.

The V gene is TRBV6-5, the J gene TRBJ1-1, with TRBD1 matching 8 bases. The ends lost 6 bases at V and 6 bases at J; junction bases unmatched: 12. Germline V gene lookup returns CDR1 MNHEY and CDR2 SVGAGI. The CDR3 spans 15 residues. Here the CDR3 DNA reads TGTGCCAGCAGCTTCAATGGACAGGGAAAGGCTGAAGCTTTCTTT. Protein sequence: CASSFNGQGKAEAFF.

The chain carries TRBV7-9 and TRBJ1-2; unclear D gene. The CDR3 has 12 residues. The germline V and J ends were trimmed by 2 bases and 6 bases, with 7 bases remaining between them. Germline V gene lookup returns CDR1 SEHNR and CDR2 FQNEAQ (reference sequence). The CDR3 here is CASSLMGNGYTF. For the CDR3, the DNA is TGTGCCAGCAGCTTAATGGGGAATGGCTACACCTTC. The full variable domain, in which reference TRBV7-9 and TRBJ1-2 provide the parts outside the CDR3, is DTGVSQNPRHKITKRGQNVTFRCDPISEHNRLYWYRQTLGQGPEFLTYFQNEAQLEKSRLLSDRFSAERPKGSFSTLEIQRTEQGDSAMYLCASSLMGNGYTFGSGTRLTVV.

This chain connects TRBV12-5 to TRBJ1-4, with D uncertain. This CDR3 has 14 amino acids. Germline-derived CDR1 and CDR2 are LGHNT and FRNRAP. V lost 4 bases, J lost 0 bases, and 6 bases lay in between. Here the CDR3 reads CASGSDATNEKLFF. CDR3 sequence (DNA): TGTGCTAGTGGTTCTGATGCAACTAATGAAAAACTGTTTTTT. The variable domain in full, with the rest retrieved from reference TRBV12-5 and TRBJ1-4, is DARVTQTPRHKVTEMGQEVTMRCQPILGHNTVFWYRQTMMQGLELLAYFRNRAPLDDSGMPKDRFSAEMPDATLATLKIQPSEPRDSAVYFCASGSDATNEKLFFGSGTQLSVL.

V gene TRBV20-1 combines with J gene TRBJ2-1; D is ambiguous. CDR1 and CDR2 (germline): DFQATT, SNEGSKA (reference sequence). The CDR3 runs to 10 residues. Trimming pared 5 bases from V and 10 bases from J, leaving 9 bases between. CDR3 sequence reads: CSAFFGEQFF. CDR3 bases: TGCAGTGCTTTTTTTGGGGAGCAGTTCTTC.

This clone showed up just a few times. The chain couples TRBV7-2 to TRBJ2-7; D not certain. The CDR3 length is 15 residues. V was cut by 1 base and J by 3 bases, with 13 bases left in between. Looked up from germline, CDR1 is SGHTA and CDR2 is FQGNSA. The CDR3 DNA reads TGTGCCAGCAGCTTAGAAGGCTTGGATAACTACGAGCAGTACTTC. The encoded protein is CASSLEGLDNYEQYF.

V gene TRBV5-4 combines with J gene TRBJ1-1; 7 bases are shared with TRBD1. The CDR3 length is 15 residues. Germline V lookup: CDR1 SGHNT, CDR2 YYREEE (reference sequence). V lost 3 bases and J lost 1; bases outside the gene matches: 6. In DNA form, the CDR3 reads TGTGCCAGCAGCTCGGGGGACAGACAGAACACTGAAGCTTTCTTT. Residues: CASSSGDRQNTEAFF.

The rearrangement joins TRBV11-2 to TRBJ2-4; TRBD2 matches at 9 bases. The CDR3 extends over 17 amino acids. Germline V gene lookup returns CDR1 SGHAT and CDR2 FQNNGV. V lost 2 bases to trimming and J lost 0 bases; unmatched junction nucleotides: 5. Here the CDR3 DNA reads TGTGCCAGCAGCTTATTGACTAGCGGAGTAGCCAAAAACATTCAGTACTTC. This sequence encodes CASSLLTSGVAKNIQYF.

This rearrangement joins TRBV28 to TRBJ2-3; D is uncertain. Between the trimmed V and J ends, which lost 6 bases and 2 bases, there was a span of 6 bases. The germline V gene has CDR1 MDHEN and CDR2 SYDVKM. This CDR3 contains 12 residues. CDR3 nucleotide sequence: TGTGCCAGCAGCGTCGTCACAGATACGCAGTATTTT. It yields the protein CASSVVTDTQYF. Based on the CDR3 plus reference TRBV28 and TRBJ2-3, the full variable domain is DVKVTQSSRYLVKRTGEKVFLECVQDMDHENMFWYRQDPGLGLRLIYFSYDVKMKEKGDIPEGYSVSREKKERFSLILESASTNQTSMYLCASSVVTDTQYFGPGTRLTVL.

The chain employs TRBV15 and TRBJ1-5; D possibly corresponds to TRBD1 (6 bases). Between the trimmed V and J ends, which lost 5 bases and 4 bases, there was a span of 12 bases. This CDR3 region has 14 residues. Germline-derived CDR1 and CDR2 are LNHNV and YYDKDF (reference sequence). The CDR3 sequence is CATSGRTENQPQHF. The CDR3 coding sequence is TGTGCCACCAGCGGCCGGACAGAAAATCAGCCCCAGCATTTT.

V usage is TRBV28 and J usage is TRBJ2-3; 7 bases map to TRBD1. The CDR3 covers 14 residues. From germline, CDR1 is MDHEN and CDR2 SYDVKM. J gave up 0 bases and V 8 bases, and 5 bases lay outside the gene matches. CDR3 sequence: CASQYRGSTDTQYF. For the CDR3, the DNA is TGTGCCAGCCAATACAGGGGAAGCACAGATACGCAGTATTTT.

The chain has TRBV12-3 or TRBV12-4 and TRBJ2-3; D possibly corresponds to TRBD2 (6 bases). This CDR3 comprises 13 residues. V was cut by 2 bases and J by 4 bases, with 7 bases left in between. This CDR3 is CASSLRRADTQYF. Written as DNA, the CDR3 is TGTGCCAGCAGTTTAAGGAGGGCAGATACGCAGTATTTT.

The rearrangement links TRBV6-1 to TRBJ1-1, with D uncertain. The CDR3 is made up of 13 amino acids. Trimming cost V 3 bases and J 1 base, with 6 bases left between them. Germline-derived CDR1 and CDR2 are MNHNS and SASEGT. Here the CDR3 reads CASSDPPNTEAFF. The CDR3 DNA follows: TGTGCCAGCAGTGACCCCCCGAACACTGAAGCTTTCTTT.

This chain links TRBV15 with TRBJ2-5; the D gene is possibly TRBD2 (5 bases). Germline CDR1 LNHNV, CDR2 YYDKDF (reference sequence). The CDR3 is 17 amino acids. The V end was cut by 0 bases, the J end by 1 base, with 15 bases between. CDR3 amino acids: CATSRDHPGRAQETQYF. In DNA, the CDR3 is TGTGCCACCAGCAGAGATCATCCGGGGAGAGCCCAAGAGACCCAGTACTTC.

This chain uses TRBV4-2 with TRBJ2-1; D unresolved. V lost 2 bases and J 6 bases, leaving 8 bases between the germline ends. Looked up from germline, CDR1 is LGHNA and CDR2 is YNFKEQ. This CDR3 spans 13 amino acids. As DNA, the CDR3 is TGTGCCAGCAGCCAAAGTAATGGCAATGAGCAGTTCTTC. Translating it yields CASSQSNGNEQFF.

The chain carries TRBV7-2 and TRBJ2-3; D remains unclear. CDR3 length: 11 amino acids. V lost 5 bases to trimming and J lost 10 bases, with 10 bases between them. Germline V gene sequence: CDR1 SGHTA, CDR2 FQGNSA. The CDR3 loop is CASSLKSPQYF. The DNA of the CDR3 is TGTGCCAGCAGCCTTAAGTCGCCGCAGTATTTT.

The chain is built from TRBV6-1 and TRBJ2-2; D gene ambiguous. V was clipped by 1 base and J by 7 bases, with 4 bases between them. Germline V gene sequence: CDR1 MNHNS, CDR2 SASEGT. This CDR3 is built from 12 residues. The CDR3 here is CASSEVFGELFF. The CDR3 DNA sequence: TGTGCCAGCAGTGAAGTCTTCGGGGAGCTGTTTTTT.

The chain is built from TRBV9 and TRBJ2-2; D might be TRBD2 (6 bases). Germline loops: CDR1 SGDLS, CDR2 YYNGEE. The V and J ends lost 3 bases and 0 bases respectively, with 15 bases between them. The CDR3 has 17 residues. CDR3 coding DNA: TGTGCCAGCAGCGCCACGACTAGGTTCGCGAACACCGGGGAGCTGTTTTTT. It encodes CASSATTRFANTGELFF. The whole variable domain, remainder taken from reference TRBV9 and TRBJ2-2, is DSGVTQTPKHLITATGQRVTLRCSPRSGDLSVYWYQQSLDQGLQFLIQYYNGEERAKGNILERFSAQQFPDLHSELNLSSLELGDSALYFCASSATTRFANTGELFFGEGSRLTVL.

V gene TRBV25-1 combines with J gene TRBJ2-1; D gene uncertain. From germline, CDR1 is MGHDK and CDR2 SYGVNS. Trimming pared 7 bases from V and 0 bases from J, leaving 16 bases between. The CDR3 contains 16 residues. The CDR3 region is CASTDPGRSSYNEQFF. CDR3 sequence (DNA): TGTGCCAGCACCGACCCCGGGCGCAGCTCCTACAATGAGCAGTTCTTC.